Following are 23 T cell receptor beta chains from one sample sequenced in a study of blood T cell repertoires in COVID-19. Measured with immunoSEQ multiplex PCR; TCRdb has only the in-frame clones, and not every one. The data contain around 170,000 clones, around 86% of them seen just once; the ten biggest clones take up roughly 9.1%. The material sequenced was PBMCs or T cells enriched from blood (not recorded which). The receptors stem from a woman aged 25 to 39 who had recovered from COVID-19.

Here the CDR3 reads CASSDRGGSGNTIYF. CDR3 DNA: TGTGCCAGCAGCGACAGGGGCGGCTCTGGAAACACCATATATTTT. This chain connects TRBV3-1 (or the pseudogene TRBV3-2) to TRBJ1-3; TRBD1 matches at 8 bases. From germline, CDR1 is LGHDT and CDR2 YNNKEL (reference sequence). The CDR3 is made up of 15 amino acids. Losses at the gene ends were 5 bases for V and 0 bases for J; bases not matched to a gene: 3.

The chain recombines TRBV10-3 with TRBJ2-7; 9 bases are shared with TRBD1. Per the germline V gene, CDR1 is ENHRY and CDR2 is SYGVKD. V dropped 10 bases and J dropped 5; count of bases not matched to a gene: 6. This CDR3 comprises 12 residues. The CDR3 is CATGDREDEQYF. CDR3 DNA: TGTGCCACCGGGGACAGGGAGGACGAGCAGTACTTC.

The genes are TRBV7-8 and TRBJ1-5, with unresolved D. The CDR3 is made up of 15 amino acids. CDR1 SGHVS and CDR2 FQNEAQ come from the germline V gene. V dropped 5 bases and J dropped 4 bases, with 15 bases sitting between them. CDR3 nucleotide sequence: TGTGCCAGCAGCGCCATTCGGGGAGTTAATCAGCCCCAGCATTTT. It yields the protein CASSAIRGVNQPQHF.

The rearrangement uses TRBV6-1 and TRBJ1-2, with TRBD1 matching over 12 bases. The CDR3 totals 16 residues. V lost 2 bases and J lost 5; bases outside the gene matches: 6. Germline-derived CDR1 and CDR2 are MNHNS and SASEGT. This CDR3 reads CASSEPGTGGSYGYTF. In DNA, the CDR3 is TGTGCCAGCAGTGAACCCGGGACAGGGGGCTCATATGGCTACACCTTC.

The chain couples TRBV11-2 to TRBJ2-7, with 8 bases identical to TRBD1. The CDR3 is 14 residues long. With V trimmed by 5 bases and J by 3 bases, 6 bases remained unmatched. Germline values: CDR1 SGHAT, CDR2 FQNNGV. For the CDR3, the DNA is TGTGCCAGCAGCAAATCGACAGGGGTCTACGAGCAGTACTTC. It yields the protein CASSKSTGVYEQYF.

V gene TRBV28 combines with J gene TRBJ1-1; D is perhaps TRBD1 (5 bases). Germline V lookup: CDR1 MDHEN, CDR2 SYDVKM. The CDR3 consists of 14 residues. The V end lost 3 bases, the J end lost 8 bases, and 16 bases lay between the germline ends. Here the CDR3 DNA reads TGTGCCAGCAGTTTGATGGGGACTGATCCAGAAGCTTTCTTT. Its protein is CASSLMGTDPEAFF. The variable domain in full, completed from reference TRBV28 and TRBJ1-1, reads DVKVTQSSRYLVKRTGEKVFLECVQDMDHENMFWYRQDPGLGLRLIYFSYDVKMKEKGDIPEGYSVSREKKERFSLILESASTNQTSMYLCASSLMGTDPEAFFGQGTRLTVV.

This chain joins TRBV28 and TRBJ2-5; 7 bases fit TRBD1. J lost 9 bases, V lost 6 bases, and 13 bases had no gene match. The CDR3 contains 14 residues. CDR1 MDHEN and CDR2 SYDVKM come from the germline V gene. The CDR3 loop is CASSLGTVKVAQYF. CDR3 nucleotide sequence: TGTGCCAGCAGCCTTGGGACAGTGAAAGTGGCCCAGTACTTC.

The chain joins TRBV7-9 to TRBJ1-2, with D possibly TRBD1 on 5 matching bases. V was pared by 4 bases and J by 5 bases, with 11 bases between. CDR3 length: 13 residues. Per the germline V gene, CDR1 is SEHNR and CDR2 is FQNEAQ (reference sequence). In nucleotides, the CDR3 is TGTGCCAGCAGCTCGGACAAGCCTTATGGCTACACCTTC. The encoded protein is CASSSDKPYGYTF.

The chain carries TRBV27 and TRBJ1-2; 7 bases agree with TRBD1. From germline, CDR1 is MNHEY and CDR2 SMNVEV (reference sequence). After removal of 5 bases from V and 5 bases from J, the junction contained 11 bases not matched to a gene. The length of the CDR3 is 15 residues. Written as DNA, the CDR3 is TGTGCCAGCAGTGCCTGGGACAGAGCTGGATATGGCTACACCTTC. This encodes CASSAWDRAGYGYTF.

The chain combines TRBV19 with TRBJ2-1; D is unresolved. This CDR3 is 15 amino acids long. V dropped 6 bases and J dropped 0 bases, with 12 bases sitting between them. In germline, CDR1 is LNHDA, CDR2 SQIVND (reference sequence). The CDR3: CASSPQVRSYNEQFF. DNA of the CDR3: TGTGCCAGTAGCCCTCAGGTCCGCTCCTACAATGAGCAGTTCTTC.

The sample holds a few counts of this clone. The chain combines TRBV3-1 (or the pseudogene TRBV3-2) with TRBJ1-5, with a weak D call TRBD1 (5 bases). The CDR3 has 16 amino acids. Germline values: CDR1 LGHDT, CDR2 YNNKEL (reference sequence). The germline V and J ends were trimmed by 1 base and 4 bases, with 14 bases remaining between them. The CDR3, as DNA: TGTGCCAGCAGCCAAGGGTCTCTCGGGGGAAATCAGCCCCAGCATTTT. Amino acid sequence: CASSQGSLGGNQPQHF.

This clone was observed a single time. The sample carries other DNA sequences with the same CDR3. This sequence joins TRBV29-1 and TRBJ1-5; 9 bases agree with TRBD1. The V and J ends lost 6 bases and 7 bases, in that order; junction bases with no gene match: 7. The germline V gene encodes CDR1 SQVTM and CDR2 ANQGSEA. The CDR3 is 13 amino acids. The DNA of the CDR3 is TGCAGCGTCGGCACAGGGGGCAGGCAGCCCCAGCATTTT. It yields the protein CSVGTGGRQPQHF.

This clone was counted a few times. The CDR3 DNA is TGTGCCAGCACCCCCACCCGGGATCAGCCCCAGCATTTT. Protein: CASTPTRDQPQHF. This chain joins TRBV6-5 and TRBJ1-5, with D unclear. CDR1 MNHEY and CDR2 SVGAGI come from the germline V gene. CDR3 size: 13 residues. Deletions cut 7 bases from V and 5 bases from J, with 12 bases between.

This clone was seen only a few times. CDR3 residues: CASSEPEDEQFF. The CDR3 DNA follows: TGCGCCAGCAGTGAGCCCGAGGATGAGCAGTTCTTC. The chain is built from TRBV10-2 and TRBJ2-1; no clear D. The CDR3 totals 12 residues. Germline values: CDR1 WSHSY, CDR2 SAAADI. V gave up 2 bases and J gave up 8 bases, with 7 bases separating them.

The chain recombines TRBV6-5 with TRBJ1-1; 10 bases align to TRBD1. CDR1 is MNHEY, CDR2 SVGAGI, per germline. Trimming took 6 bases from V and 4 from J; bases not matched to a gene: 2. This CDR3 has 13 amino acids. The CDR3 nucleotides read TGTGCCAGCAGACGGGACAGGGGCACTGAAGCTTTCTTT. This codes for CASRRDRGTEAFF.

In its sample, this clone was seen a few times. The chain employs TRBV5-1 and TRBJ1-2; D is unclear. Trimming removed 6 bases at V and 2 bases at J, with 14 bases between. This CDR3 has 14 residues. CDR1 is SGHRS, CDR2 YFSETQ, per germline. The CDR3 sequence is CASMEGGQNYGYTF. DNA of the CDR3: TGCGCCAGCATGGAGGGTGGCCAAAACTATGGCTACACCTTC.

CDR3 in DNA: TGTGCCAGCAGTGACCTAGGGGCCGGAAACACCATATATTTT. Protein: CASSDLGAGNTIYF. This sequence joins TRBV6-1 and TRBJ1-3, with D possibly being TRBD1 (5 bases). V was pared by 3 bases and J by 4 bases, with 10 bases between. CDR1 MNHNS and CDR2 SASEGT come from the germline V gene. This CDR3 is built from 14 residues.

The chain couples TRBV29-1 to TRBJ1-1; 10 bases line up with TRBD1. J gave up 3 bases and V 4 bases, and 5 bases lay outside the gene matches. Germline loops: CDR1 SQVTM, CDR2 ANQGSEA. The CDR3 covers 14 residues. This chain's CDR3 is CSVGRQGAHTEAFF. CDR3 DNA sequence: TGCAGCGTTGGACGACAGGGGGCGCACACTGAAGCTTTCTTT.

The chain couples TRBV6-1 to TRBJ1-5, with a weak D call TRBD1 (5 bases). Trimming shortened V by 2 bases and J by 13 bases, and 12 bases separated the two germline ends. This CDR3 contains 12 residues. Germline values: CDR1 MNHNS, CDR2 SASEGT. In DNA, the CDR3 is TGTGCCAGCAGTGAACGCGGACATAATCAGCATTTT. The encoded protein is CASSERGHNQHF.

This chain links TRBV5-6 with TRBJ2-2; no firm D call. V shed 1 base and J shed 0 bases, with 4 bases lying between them. The CDR3 is 14 residues long. CDR1 is SGHDT, CDR2 YYEEEE, per germline. The CDR3 nucleotides read TGTGCCAGCAGCTTGACAACGAACACCGGGGAGCTGTTTTTT. Translation gives CASSLTTNTGELFF. The entire variable domain, with the rest obtained from reference TRBV5-6 and TRBJ2-2, is as follows: DAGVTQSPTHLIKTRGQQVTLRCSPKSGHDTVSWYQQALGQGPQFIFQYYEEEERQRGNFPDRFSGHQFPNYSSELNVNALLLGDSALYLCASSLTTNTGELFFGEGSRLTVL.

This chain links TRBV23-1 with TRBJ1-6; D might be TRBD1 (5 bases). TRBV23-1 is classed as an ORF, of uncertain function. V gave up 3 bases and J gave up 6 bases, with 12 bases separating them. The CDR3 spans 15 residues. CDR3 in amino acids: CASSHRAGVNSPLHF. The DNA for the CDR3 is TGCGCCAGCAGTCACAGAGCGGGGGTTAATTCACCCCTCCACTTT.

The rearrangement links TRBV18 to TRBJ2-1; the D is unclear. Germline CDR1 and CDR2: KGHSH and LQKENI. V dropped 6 bases and J dropped 5 bases, with 11 bases sitting between them. The CDR3 sequence is 13 residues long. In DNA, the CDR3 is TGTGCCAGCTCCCCAGGAGCCGACAATGAGCAGTTCTTC. It codes for CASSPGADNEQFF.

In its sample, this clone was seen a few times. This sequence joins TRBV3-1 (or the pseudogene TRBV3-2) and TRBJ2-1, with 10 nucleotides matching TRBD2. The germline CDR1 and CDR2 sequences are LGHDT and YNNKEL (reference sequence). J was trimmed by 0 bases and V by 4 bases; bases with no gene match: 6. The CDR3 runs to 17 residues. The CDR3 sequence: CASSRTSGMSSYNEQFF. The CDR3 DNA is TGTGCCAGCAGCCGGACTAGCGGTATGAGCTCCTACAATGAGCAGTTCTTC.